The 29 T cell receptor beta chains below all came from one sample that was sequenced in a study of cytotoxic CD8 clonotypes in ibrutinib-treated CLL. Produced via immunoSEQ multiplex PCR; TCRdb's table is partial and in-frame only. The sample consists of some 140,000 clones, 80% to 95% of them appearing once. Sequences were derived from PBMCs, sampled after 12 months of ibrutinib treatment. These receptors were obtained from a human donor with chronic lymphocytic leukemia.

The chain carries TRBV7-9 and TRBJ2-1, with D perhaps TRBD2 (5 bases). With 5 bases removed from V and 10 bases from J, the gap between germline ends came to 18 bases. The CDR3 spans 14 residues. Germline-derived CDR1 and CDR2 are SEHNR and FQNEAQ (reference sequence). The CDR3 here is CASSPLLGWREQFF. CDR3 nucleotide sequence: TGTGCCAGCAGCCCTCTCCTAGGGTGGAGGGAGCAGTTCTTC.

The chain has TRBV6-5 and TRBJ2-1, with TRBD2 identical over 9 bases. V shed 6 bases and J 6 bases; nucleotides not matched to a gene: 9. The germline CDR1 and CDR2 sequences are MNHEY and SVGAGI. The CDR3 covers 15 residues. The CDR3 DNA reads as TGTGCCAGCAGAAACGGGGCGGGAGGGTCCAATGAGCAGTTCTTC. This codes for CASRNGAGGSNEQFF.

This rearrangement joins TRBV11-1 to TRBJ2-5; D is perhaps TRBD1 or TRBD2 (5 bases each). The V gene lost 5 bases and the J gene lost 5 bases, with 18 bases spanning the gap. Germline CDR1 SGHAT, CDR2 FQDESV (reference sequence). This CDR3 spans 15 amino acids. Here the CDR3 reads CASSPGTPGAETQYF. DNA of the CDR3: TGTGCCAGCAGCCCTGGGACCCCCGGGGCGGAGACCCAGTACTTC.

This clone has more than one count but fewer than ten. J is TRBJ1-2 and V is TRBV28; no reliable D call. Trimming removed 2 bases from V and 0 bases from J, with 13 bases in between. This CDR3 region has 16 residues. Per germline, CDR1 MDHEN and CDR2 SYDVKM. The CDR3 protein is CASSLIVGDPNYGYTF. CDR3 coding DNA: TGTGCCAGCAGTTTAATCGTCGGGGATCCTAACTATGGCTACACCTTC.

The chain joins TRBV19 to TRBJ2-5; D gene ambiguous. CDR1 is LNHDA and CDR2 is SQIVND in the germline V gene (reference sequence). V dropped 6 bases and J dropped 2 bases, with 13 bases sitting between them. This CDR3 region has 14 residues. The CDR3 sequence is CASSRSWGQETQYF. The CDR3 DNA sequence: TGTGCCAGTAGCCGAAGCTGGGGTCAAGAGACCCAGTACTTC.

V gene TRBV27 combines with J gene TRBJ2-1, with a weak D call TRBD2 (6 bases). CDR1 is MNHEY, CDR2 SMNVEV, per germline (reference sequence). The CDR3 contains 12 residues. V lost 8 bases and J lost 5, with 10 bases in between. The DNA of the CDR3 is TGTGCCAGCGCCCCGGGGGACAATGAGCAGTTCTTC. Its translation is CASAPGDNEQFF.

The chain is built from TRBV6-5 and TRBJ1-2; 10 nucleotides match TRBD1. The CDR3 spans 15 residues. In germline, CDR1 is MNHEY, CDR2 SVGAGI. J lost 8 bases, V lost 6 bases, and 12 bases had no gene match. The CDR3: CASRPGTGETKGYTF. The CDR3 DNA follows: TGTGCCAGCAGACCCGGGACAGGGGAAACGAAAGGCTACACCTTC.

J is TRBJ2-1 and V is TRBV11-1; weak D call: TRBD2 (6 bases). CDR3 length: 12 amino acids. V was clipped by 5 bases and J by 10 bases, with 12 bases between them. The germline gives CDR1 SGHAT, CDR2 FQDESV (reference sequence). As DNA, the CDR3 is TGTGCCAGCAGCCTTTATGGGGGGGAGCAGTTCTTC. Translated, it gives CASSLYGGEQFF. Combining the CDR3 with reference TRBV11-1 and TRBJ2-1 gives the whole variable domain EAEVAQSPRYKITEKSQAVAFWCDPISGHATLYWYRQILGQGPELLVQFQDESVVDDSQLPKDRFSAERLKGVDSTLKIQPAELGDSAMYLCASSLYGGEQFFGPGTRLTVL.

This chain links TRBV27 with TRBJ2-5, with D maybe TRBD2 (6 bases). CDR3 length equals 11 residues. V lost 6 bases to trimming and J lost 11 bases, with 13 bases between them. Germline CDR1 MNHEY, CDR2 SMNVEV (reference sequence). CDR3 nucleotide sequence: TGTGCCAGCAGCAGAGGCGGGGCACAGTACTTC. This sequence encodes CASSRGGAQYF.

CDR3 sequence (DNA): TGTGCCAGCAGCTTTGGTCAAACGGGGGTCACCGGGGAGCTGTTTTTT. Translated: CASSFGQTGVTGELFF. This chain connects TRBV7-8 to TRBJ2-2; possible D gene TRBD2, 6 bases. This CDR3 comprises 16 residues. The germline V gene has CDR1 SGHVS and CDR2 FQNEAQ. V was cut by 3 bases and J by 4 bases, with 15 bases left in between.

The chain's CDR3 is CASRPGGGEKLFF. CDR3 sequence (DNA): TGCGCCAGCAGGCCGGGTGGGGGGGAAAAACTGTTTTTT. The V call is TRBV10-2, the J call TRBJ1-4; D might be TRBD1 (5 bases). CDR3 length: 13 amino acids. The V end lost 6 bases, the J end lost 8 bases, and 13 bases lay between the germline ends. Per the germline V gene, CDR1 is WSHSY and CDR2 is SAAADI.

This chain joins TRBV25-1 and TRBJ1-1; perhaps TRBD1 as D (5 bases). Trimming shortened V by 6 bases and J by 3 bases, and 23 bases separated the two germline ends. This CDR3 region has 17 residues. The germline CDR1 and CDR2 sequences are MGHDK and SYGVNS. CDR3 nucleotide sequence: TGTGCCAGCAGCCGAAAGGGTATGGCAGGGACGGACACTGAAGCTTTCTTT. This sequence encodes CASSRKGMAGTDTEAFF.

The V call is TRBV25-1, the J call TRBJ2-1; D ambiguous. This CDR3 has 11 amino acids. Trimming removed 6 bases at V and 9 bases at J, with 9 bases between. CDR1 MGHDK and CDR2 SYGVNS come from the germline V gene. The CDR3 reads CASSSLSEQFF. In DNA, the CDR3 is TGTGCCAGCAGCTCTTTATCTGAGCAGTTCTTC.

The J gene is TRBJ2-3, the V gene TRBV4-3, with TRBD1 matching over 8 bases. The length of the CDR3 is 15 residues. The J segment lost 5 bases and the V segment lost 3 bases, leaving 7 bases of the junction unmatched. Germline assignment: CDR1 LGHNA and CDR2 YSLEER. The CDR3 spells CASSQLGQVQDTQYF. CDR3 DNA: TGCGCCAGCAGCCAGTTGGGACAGGTTCAAGATACGCAGTATTTT.

The rearrangement joins TRBV7-3 to TRBJ2-1, with 8 bases that match TRBD2. Germline V gene data show CDR1 as SGHTA and CDR2 as FQGTGA. There are 16 residues in the CDR3. J was trimmed by 0 bases and V by 6 bases; bases with no gene match: 7. CDR3 coding DNA: TGTGCCAGCAGTTCAAGCGGGGGTAGCTCCTACAATGAGCAGTTCTTC. This translates into CASSSSGGSSYNEQFF. The complete variable domain, with remaining parts taken from reference TRBV7-3 and TRBJ2-1, reads GAGVSQTPSNKVTEKGKYVELRCDPISGHTALYWYRQSLGQGPEFLIYFQGTGAADDSGLPNDRFFAVRPEGSVSTLKIQRTERGDSAVYLCASSSSGGSSYNEQFFGPGTRLTVL.

CDR3 DNA: TGTGCCAGTACCACCCCAGGGACAGCTAGCACAGATACGCAGTATTTT. It translates to CASTTPGTASTDTQYF. The V gene is TRBV19, the J gene TRBJ2-3, with 7 bases fitting TRBD1. Germline lookup yields CDR1 LNHDA and CDR2 SQIVND (reference sequence). CDR3 length equals 16 residues. V shed 7 bases, J shed 0 bases, and the junction held 10 bases outside the gene matches. The full variable domain, with the rest looked up from reference TRBV19 and TRBJ2-3, is DGGITQSPKYLFRKEGQNVTLSCEQNLNHDAMYWYRQDPGQGLRLIYYSQIVNDFQKGDIAEGYSVSREKKESFPLTVTSAQKNPTAFYLCASTTPGTASTDTQYFGPGTRLTVL.

V gene TRBV6-4 combines with J gene TRBJ1-2, with 7 nucleotides matching TRBD1. From germline, CDR1 is MRHNA and CDR2 SNTAGT. The CDR3 spans 13 residues. Germline trimming cut 10 bases from V and 4 bases from J; bases unmatched to any gene: 9. The CDR3 here is CATDTGEAYGYTF. CDR3 coding DNA: TGTGCCACCGATACAGGGGAGGCCTATGGCTACACCTTC.

This chain connects TRBV28 to TRBJ1-4; D perhaps matches TRBD1 (6 bases). The V and J ends lost 8 bases and 5 bases respectively, with 15 bases between them. The CDR3 spans 14 residues. CDR1 MDHEN and CDR2 SYDVKM come from the germline V gene. CDR3 DNA: TGTGCCAGCGTGCCAGACAGGAGAAATGAAAAACTGTTTTTT. Protein: CASVPDRRNEKLFF. The full variable domain, completed using reference TRBV28 and TRBJ1-4, is DVKVTQSSRYLVKRTGEKVFLECVQDMDHENMFWYRQDPGLGLRLIYFSYDVKMKEKGDIPEGYSVSREKKERFSLILESASTNQTSMYLCASVPDRRNEKLFFGSGTQLSVL.

This chain links TRBV30 with TRBJ1-3; a weak D match, TRBD1 (5 bases). The CDR3 has 13 amino acids. V was clipped by 5 bases and J by 0 bases, with 8 bases between them. The germline V gene encodes CDR1 GTSNPN and CDR2 SVGIG (reference sequence). The CDR3 loop reads CAWDSISGNTIYF. CDR3 in DNA: TGTGCCTGGGACAGTATCTCTGGAAACACCATATATTTT.

The CDR3 DNA reads TGTGCCAGCAGTCCCCTCCCGGGACAGCTGAATAGCAATCAGCCCCAGCATTTT. Its translation: CASSPLPGQLNSNQPQHF. The rearrangement joins TRBV28 to TRBJ1-5, with 7 bases matching TRBD1. Germline V gene lookup returns CDR1 MDHEN and CDR2 SYDVKM. This CDR3 is built from 18 residues. V trimming: 5 bases; J trimming: 0 bases; junction bases outside the gene matches: 13.

V and J are TRBV5-1 and TRBJ1-2; D is ambiguous. CDR3 size: 14 residues. V lost 3 bases, J lost 6 bases, and 15 bases lay in between. Germline CDR1 reads SGHRS; CDR2 reads YFSETQ. The CDR3 protein is CASSYPKGDDGYTF. CDR3 DNA sequence: TGCGCCAGCAGCTACCCTAAGGGAGATGATGGCTACACCTTC. The full variable domain, with the rest looked up from reference TRBV5-1 and TRBJ1-2, is KAGVTQTPRYLIKTRGQQVTLSCSPISGHRSVSWYQQTPGQGLQFLFEYFSETQRNKGNFPGRFSGRQFSNSRSEMNVSTLELGDSALYLCASSYPKGDDGYTFGSGTRLTVV.

The rearrangement uses TRBV28 and TRBJ1-4; D uncertain. The length of the CDR3 is 14 residues. V dropped 6 bases and J dropped 0 bases, with 8 bases sitting between them. Germline V gene lookup returns CDR1 MDHEN and CDR2 SYDVKM. This chain's CDR3 is CASSRPATNEKLFF. DNA of the CDR3: TGTGCCAGCAGCCGGCCAGCAACTAATGAAAAACTGTTTTTT.

The rearrangement links TRBV28 to TRBJ1-5; the D is unclear. Germline CDR1 and CDR2: MDHEN and SYDVKM. The CDR3 runs to 12 residues. V was cut by 5 bases and J by 4 bases, with 6 bases left in between. CDR3 in DNA: TGTGCCAGCAGTCCCCTTAATCAGCCCCAGCATTTT. It codes for CASSPLNQPQHF.

The genes are TRBV28 and TRBJ2-2; 7 bases are shared with TRBD2. This CDR3 spans 13 amino acids. V lost 2 bases and J lost 6; bases outside the gene matches: 0. From germline, CDR1 is MDHEN and CDR2 SYDVKM. CDR3 sequence: CASSLGLAGELFF. CDR3 DNA: TGTGCCAGCAGTTTAGGACTAGCCGGGGAGCTGTTTTTT.

This clone occurred once. The chain has TRBV12-2 and TRBJ2-2; TRBD1 is the table's D call and was not checked against the DNA. TRBV12-2 is a recognized pseudogene. CDR3 length: 17 residues. This chain's CDR3 is CASRLALRTQGPGELFF. The CDR3 nucleotides read TGTGCAAGTCGCTTAGCTCTAAGGACACAGGGGCCCGGGGAGCTGTTTTTT.

Worth noting for this clone: At the DNA level, this CDR3 is encoded by other sequences in the same sample as well. The J gene is TRBJ2-1, the V gene TRBV19; 12 bases are shared with TRBD2. J gave up 4 bases and V 4 bases, and 2 bases lay outside the gene matches. From germline, CDR1 is LNHDA and CDR2 SQIVND (reference sequence). The CDR3 consists of 15 residues. In nucleotides, the CDR3 is TGTGCCAGTAGTAGACTAGCGGGAGATTACAATGAGCAGTTCTTC. Its translation: CASSRLAGDYNEQFF.

V usage is TRBV2 and J usage is TRBJ2-1; 9 positions match TRBD1. The CDR3 extends over 16 amino acids. The ends lost 3 bases at V and 4 bases at J; junction bases unmatched: 7. Per germline, CDR1 SNHLY and CDR2 FYNNEI. The CDR3 region has the DNA TGTGCCAGCAGTGACCCGGGACAGGGTCATTACAATGAGCAGTTCTTC. Protein: CASSDPGQGHYNEQFF.

V usage is TRBV20-1 and J usage is TRBJ2-7; no reliable D call. V was shortened by 3 bases and J by 5 bases, with 8 bases between the two germline ends. The CDR3 runs 11 residues. Germline V gene data show CDR1 as DFQATT and CDR2 as SNEGSKA (reference sequence). The CDR3, as DNA: TGCAGTGCTAGCCAGAGCCACGAGCAGTACTTC. This translates into CSASQSHEQYF.

V and J are TRBV9 and TRBJ2-2; D gene unclear. The CDR3 extends over 15 amino acids. Trimming shortened V by 3 bases and J by 1 base, and 10 bases separated the two germline ends. Germline V CDR1 and CDR2: SGDLS, YYNGEE. Here the CDR3 reads CASSASLGNTGELFF. In DNA, the CDR3 is TGTGCCAGCAGCGCCTCCCTCGGGAACACCGGGGAGCTGTTTTTT.